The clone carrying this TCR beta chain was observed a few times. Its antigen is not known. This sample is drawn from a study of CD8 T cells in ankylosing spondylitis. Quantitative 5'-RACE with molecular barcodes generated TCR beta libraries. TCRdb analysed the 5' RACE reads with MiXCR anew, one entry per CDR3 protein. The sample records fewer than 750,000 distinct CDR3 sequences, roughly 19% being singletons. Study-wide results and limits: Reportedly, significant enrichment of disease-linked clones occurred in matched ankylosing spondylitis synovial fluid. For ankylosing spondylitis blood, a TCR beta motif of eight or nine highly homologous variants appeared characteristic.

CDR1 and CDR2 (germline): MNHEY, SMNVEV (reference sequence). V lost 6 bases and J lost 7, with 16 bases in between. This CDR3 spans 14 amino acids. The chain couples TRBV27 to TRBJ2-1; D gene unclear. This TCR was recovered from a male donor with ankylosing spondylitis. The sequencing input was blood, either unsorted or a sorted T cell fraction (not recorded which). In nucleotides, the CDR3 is TGTGCCAGCAGCCCTGCCGGGCCCGCGAATGAGCAGTTCTTC. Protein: CASSPAGPANEQFF.